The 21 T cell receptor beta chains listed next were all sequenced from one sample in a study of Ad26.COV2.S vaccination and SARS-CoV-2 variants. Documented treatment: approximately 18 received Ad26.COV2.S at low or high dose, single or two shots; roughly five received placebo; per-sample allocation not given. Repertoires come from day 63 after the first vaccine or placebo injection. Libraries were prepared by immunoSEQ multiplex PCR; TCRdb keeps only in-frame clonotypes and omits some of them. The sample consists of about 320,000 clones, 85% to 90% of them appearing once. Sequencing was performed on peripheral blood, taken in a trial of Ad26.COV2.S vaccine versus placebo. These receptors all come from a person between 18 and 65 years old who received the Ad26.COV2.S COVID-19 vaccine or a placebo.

The CDR3 is CASTYQSGANEQFF. The CDR3 bases are TGTGCCAGCACGTATCAATCAGGGGCGAATGAGCAGTTCTTC. This chain uses TRBV6-5 with TRBJ2-1, with a tentative D call TRBD1 (6 bases). V was shortened by 7 bases and J by 7 bases, with 17 bases between the two germline ends. The CDR3 consists of 14 residues. The germline V gene has CDR1 MNHEY and CDR2 SVGAGI.

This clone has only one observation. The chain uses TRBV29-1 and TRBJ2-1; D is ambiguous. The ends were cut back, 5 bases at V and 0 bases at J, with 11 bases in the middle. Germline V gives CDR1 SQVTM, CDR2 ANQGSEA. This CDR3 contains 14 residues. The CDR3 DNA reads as TGCAGCGTTAGGACGTCACTCTCCTACAATGAGCAGTTCTTC. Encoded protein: CSVRTSLSYNEQFF.

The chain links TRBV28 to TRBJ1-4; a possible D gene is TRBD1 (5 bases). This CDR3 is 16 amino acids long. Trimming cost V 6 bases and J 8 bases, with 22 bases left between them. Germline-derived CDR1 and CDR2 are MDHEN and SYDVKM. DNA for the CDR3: TGTGCCAGCAGGGCGAATATCGGGCCCCGGGGGGAAAAACTGTTTTTT. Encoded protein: CASRANIGPRGEKLFF.

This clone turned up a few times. The CDR3 region is CATSRDMKGYTF. As DNA, the CDR3 is TGTGCCACCAGCAGAGATATGAAAGGCTACACCTTC. This rearrangement joins TRBV15 to TRBJ1-2, with D unresolved. Trimming cost V 0 bases and J 8 bases, with 7 bases left between them. The germline V gene has CDR1 LNHNV and CDR2 YYDKDF (reference sequence). This CDR3 spans 12 amino acids.

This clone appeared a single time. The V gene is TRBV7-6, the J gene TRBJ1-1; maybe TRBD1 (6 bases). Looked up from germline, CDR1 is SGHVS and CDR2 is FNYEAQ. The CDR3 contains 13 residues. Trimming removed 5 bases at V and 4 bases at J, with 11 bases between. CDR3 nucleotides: TGTGCCAGCAGCGATGGGGGCGGCACTGAAGCTTTCTTT. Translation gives CASSDGGGTEAFF.

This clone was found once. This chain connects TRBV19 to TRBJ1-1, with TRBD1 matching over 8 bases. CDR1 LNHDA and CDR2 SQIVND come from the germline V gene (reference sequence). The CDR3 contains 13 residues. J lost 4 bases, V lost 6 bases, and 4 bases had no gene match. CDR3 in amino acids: CASSDDRGTEAFF. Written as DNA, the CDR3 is TGTGCCAGTAGCGACGACAGGGGCACTGAAGCTTTCTTT. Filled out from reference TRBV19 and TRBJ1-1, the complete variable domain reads DGGITQSPKYLFRKEGQNVTLSCEQNLNHDAMYWYRQDPGQGLRLIYYSQIVNDFQKGDIAEGYSVSREKKESFPLTVTSAQKNPTAFYLCASSDDRGTEAFFGQGTRLTVV.

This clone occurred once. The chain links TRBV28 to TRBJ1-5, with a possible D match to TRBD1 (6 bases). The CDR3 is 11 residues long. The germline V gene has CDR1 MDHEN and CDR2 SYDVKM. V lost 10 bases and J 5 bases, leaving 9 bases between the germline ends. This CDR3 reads CATRGDQPQHF. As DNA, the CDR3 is TGTGCCACGAGGGGGGATCAGCCCCAGCATTTT.

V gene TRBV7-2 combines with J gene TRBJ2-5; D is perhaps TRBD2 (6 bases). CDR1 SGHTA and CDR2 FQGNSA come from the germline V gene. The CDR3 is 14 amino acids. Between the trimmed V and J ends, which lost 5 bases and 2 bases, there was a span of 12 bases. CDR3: CASSPPSGQETQYF. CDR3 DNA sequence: TGTGCCAGCAGCCCCCCAAGCGGGCAAGAGACCCAGTACTTC.

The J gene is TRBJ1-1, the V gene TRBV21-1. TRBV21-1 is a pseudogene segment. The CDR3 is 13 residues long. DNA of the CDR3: TGTGCCAGCAGCCGGGCGTCGGGGCCTGAAGCTTTCTTT. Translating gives CASSRASGPEAFF.

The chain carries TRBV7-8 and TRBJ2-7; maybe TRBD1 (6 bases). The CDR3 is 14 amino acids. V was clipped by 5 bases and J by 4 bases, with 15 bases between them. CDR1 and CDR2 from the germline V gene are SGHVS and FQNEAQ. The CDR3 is CASSLRTAQYEQYV. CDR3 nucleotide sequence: TGTGCCAGCAGCCTCCGGACAGCCCAATACGAGCAGTACGTC.

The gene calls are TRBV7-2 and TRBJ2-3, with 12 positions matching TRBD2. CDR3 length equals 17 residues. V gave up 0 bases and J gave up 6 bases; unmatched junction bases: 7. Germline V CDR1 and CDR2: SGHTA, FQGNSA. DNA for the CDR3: TGTGCCAGCAGCTTAGCACTAGCGGGAGGAGGGTACGATACGCAGTATTTT. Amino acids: CASSLALAGGGYDTQYF. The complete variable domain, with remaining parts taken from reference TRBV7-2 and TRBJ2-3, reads GAGVSQSPSNKVTEKGKDVELRCDPISGHTALYWYRQSLGQGLEFLIYFQGNSAPDKSGLPSDRFSAERTGGSVSTLTIQRTQQEDSAVYLCASSLALAGGGYDTQYFGPGTRLTVL.

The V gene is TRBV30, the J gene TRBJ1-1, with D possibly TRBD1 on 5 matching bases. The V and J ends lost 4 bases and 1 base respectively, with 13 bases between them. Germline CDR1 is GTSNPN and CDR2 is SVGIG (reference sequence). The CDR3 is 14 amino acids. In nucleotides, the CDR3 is TGTGCCTGGAATCCAGACAGCCCGAACACTGAAGCTTTCTTT. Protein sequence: CAWNPDSPNTEAFF.

CDR3 DNA: TGTGCCAGCAGTGAAGGGCCCAGCGGGGGGCTCCGAGATACGCAGTATTTT. It specifies CASSEGPSGGLRDTQYF. V usage is TRBV6-1 and J usage is TRBJ2-3; 9 bases agree with TRBD2. CDR3 length equals 17 residues. Unmatched junction bases numbered 10, after V lost 1 base and J lost 5 bases. In germline, CDR1 is MNHNS, CDR2 SASEGT.

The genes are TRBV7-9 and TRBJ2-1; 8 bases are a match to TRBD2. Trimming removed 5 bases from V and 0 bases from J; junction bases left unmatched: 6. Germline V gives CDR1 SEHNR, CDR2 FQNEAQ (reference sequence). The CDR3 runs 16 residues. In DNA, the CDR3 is TGTGCCAGCAGCGGTAGCGGGGTGGGCTCCTACAATGAGCAGTTCTTC. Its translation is CASSGSGVGSYNEQFF. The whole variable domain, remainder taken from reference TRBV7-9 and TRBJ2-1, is DTGVSQNPRHKITKRGQNVTFRCDPISEHNRLYWYRQTLGQGPEFLTYFQNEAQLEKSRLLSDRFSAERPKGSFSTLEIQRTEQGDSAMYLCASSGSGVGSYNEQFFGPGTRLTVL.

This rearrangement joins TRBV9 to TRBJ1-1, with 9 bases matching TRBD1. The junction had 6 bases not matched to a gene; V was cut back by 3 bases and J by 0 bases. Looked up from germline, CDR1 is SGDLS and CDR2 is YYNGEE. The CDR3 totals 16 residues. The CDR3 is CASSAGQGVMNTEAFF. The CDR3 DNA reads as TGTGCCAGCAGCGCGGGACAGGGAGTGATGAACACTGAAGCTTTCTTT.

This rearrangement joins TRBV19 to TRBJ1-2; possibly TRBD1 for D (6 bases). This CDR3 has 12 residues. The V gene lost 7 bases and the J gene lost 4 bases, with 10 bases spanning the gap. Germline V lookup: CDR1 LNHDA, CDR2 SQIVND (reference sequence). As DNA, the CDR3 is TGTGCCAGTATGGTAGGGGGCTATGGCTACACCTTC. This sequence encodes CASMVGGYGYTF.

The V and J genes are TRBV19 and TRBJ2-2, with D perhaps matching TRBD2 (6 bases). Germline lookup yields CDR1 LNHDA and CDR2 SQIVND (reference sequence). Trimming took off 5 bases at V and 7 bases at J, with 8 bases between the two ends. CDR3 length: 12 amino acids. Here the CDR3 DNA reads TGTGCCAGTAGTCCGGACTACGGGGAGCTGTTTTTT. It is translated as CASSPDYGELFF.

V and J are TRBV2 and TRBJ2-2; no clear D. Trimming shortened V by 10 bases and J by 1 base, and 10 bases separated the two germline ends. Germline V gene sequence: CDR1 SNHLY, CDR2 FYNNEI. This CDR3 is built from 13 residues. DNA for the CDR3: TGTGCCATCGGCCCCGTGAACACCGGGGAGCTGTTTTTT. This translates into CAIGPVNTGELFF.

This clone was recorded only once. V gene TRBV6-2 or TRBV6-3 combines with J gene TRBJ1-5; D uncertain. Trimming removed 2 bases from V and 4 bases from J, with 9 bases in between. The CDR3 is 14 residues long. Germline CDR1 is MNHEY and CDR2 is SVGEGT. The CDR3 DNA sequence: TGTGCCAGCAGTTACGTCCAACTTAATCAGCCCCAGCATTTT. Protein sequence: CASSYVQLNQPQHF.

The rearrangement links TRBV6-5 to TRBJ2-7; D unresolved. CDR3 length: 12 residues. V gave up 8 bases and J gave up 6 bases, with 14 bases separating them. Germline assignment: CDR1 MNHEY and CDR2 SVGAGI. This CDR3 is CASWYRVGEQYF. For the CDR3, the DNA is TGTGCCAGCTGGTATCGGGTTGGCGAGCAGTACTTC.

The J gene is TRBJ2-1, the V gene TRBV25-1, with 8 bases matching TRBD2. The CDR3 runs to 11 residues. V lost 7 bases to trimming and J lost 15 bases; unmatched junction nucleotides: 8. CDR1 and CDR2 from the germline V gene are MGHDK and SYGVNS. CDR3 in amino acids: CASIEAGEGFF. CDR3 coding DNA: TGTGCCAGCATAGAAGCGGGAGAGGGGTTCTTC. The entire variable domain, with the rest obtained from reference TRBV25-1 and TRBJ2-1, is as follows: EADIYQTPRYLVIGTGKKITLECSQTMGHDKMYWYQQDPGMELHLIHYSYGVNSTEKGDLSSESTVSRIRTEHFPLTLESARPSHTSQYLCASIEAGEGFFGPGTRLTVL.